The sequence of this T cell receptor (beta chain) was determined in a study of CD8+ T cells in alopecia areata. For the study at large: Treated individuals took tofacitinib by mouth, 5 to 10 mg twice daily. Study findings and constraints: Lesional scalp, notably in alopecia totalis/universalis, had clonality above that of normal scalp. Scalp samples also yield sequences of resident alphabeta T cells from normal skin.

The treatment here: oral pan-JAK inhibitor, 5-10 mg twice daily. PBMCs served as the source from which CD4+ and CD8+ T cells were sorted. Extracted RNA was reverse transcribed, and the resulting cDNA served as sequencing template. The table came from immunoSEQ multiplex PCR; TCRdb's copy has only in-frame clones and leaves some out. The sample includes approximately 160,000 clones, 50% to 65% seen only once; the top ten take approximately 15%. The ends were cut back, 5 bases at V and 0 bases at J, with 8 bases in the middle. The germline gives CDR1 MGHDK, CDR2 SYGVNS. The CDR3 has 13 residues. Concerning this clone: Its antigen remains unknown.

The J gene is TRBJ2-7, the V gene TRBV25-1, with no clear D. This TCR came from a human donor with alopecia areata. This specimen consisted of CD4+ T cells sorted from blood, obtained at week 24, from a patient treated with tofacitinib. The CDR3 DNA is TGTGCCAGCAGTAAACCCAGCTCCTACGAGCAGTACTTC. It codes for CASSKPSSYEQYF.